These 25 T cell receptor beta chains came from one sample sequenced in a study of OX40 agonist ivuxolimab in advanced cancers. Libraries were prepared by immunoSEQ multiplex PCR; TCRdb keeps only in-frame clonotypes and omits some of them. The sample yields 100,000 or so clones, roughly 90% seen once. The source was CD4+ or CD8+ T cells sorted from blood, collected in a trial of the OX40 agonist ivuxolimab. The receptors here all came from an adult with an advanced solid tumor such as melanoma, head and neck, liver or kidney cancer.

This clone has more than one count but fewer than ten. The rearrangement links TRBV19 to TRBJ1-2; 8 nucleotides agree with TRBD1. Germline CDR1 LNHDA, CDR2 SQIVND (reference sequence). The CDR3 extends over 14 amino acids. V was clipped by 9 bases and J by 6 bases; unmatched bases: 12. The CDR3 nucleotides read TGTGCCAGCATCCGGGACAGGCAAGGAAATGGCTACACCTTC. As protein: CASIRDRQGNGYTF.

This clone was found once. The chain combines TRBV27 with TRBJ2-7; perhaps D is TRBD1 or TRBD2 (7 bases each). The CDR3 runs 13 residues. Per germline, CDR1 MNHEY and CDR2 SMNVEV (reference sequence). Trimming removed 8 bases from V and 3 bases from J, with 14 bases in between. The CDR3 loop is CASAGGGDYEQYF. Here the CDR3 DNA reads TGTGCCAGCGCAGGGGGGGGAGACTACGAGCAGTACTTC.

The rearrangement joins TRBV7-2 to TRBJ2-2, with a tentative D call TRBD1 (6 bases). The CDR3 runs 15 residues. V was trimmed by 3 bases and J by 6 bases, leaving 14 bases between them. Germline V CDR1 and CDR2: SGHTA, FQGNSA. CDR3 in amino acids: CASSFTGTPPGELFF. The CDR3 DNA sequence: TGTGCCAGCAGCTTCACAGGGACGCCCCCCGGGGAGCTGTTTTTT.

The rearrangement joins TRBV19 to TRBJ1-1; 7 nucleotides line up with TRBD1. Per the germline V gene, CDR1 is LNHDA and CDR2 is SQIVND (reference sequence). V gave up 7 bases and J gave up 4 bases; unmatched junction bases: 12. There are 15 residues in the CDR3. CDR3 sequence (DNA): TGTGCCAGTAAGTATCAGGACAGGAGTAGCACTGAAGCTTTCTTT. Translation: CASKYQDRSSTEAFF.

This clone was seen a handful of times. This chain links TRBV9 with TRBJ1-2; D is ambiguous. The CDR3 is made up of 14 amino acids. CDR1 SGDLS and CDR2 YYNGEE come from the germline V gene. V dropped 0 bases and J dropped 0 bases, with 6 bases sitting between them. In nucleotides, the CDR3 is TGTGCCAGCAGCGTAGGAAGCGCTAACTATGGCTACACCTTC. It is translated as CASSVGSANYGYTF.

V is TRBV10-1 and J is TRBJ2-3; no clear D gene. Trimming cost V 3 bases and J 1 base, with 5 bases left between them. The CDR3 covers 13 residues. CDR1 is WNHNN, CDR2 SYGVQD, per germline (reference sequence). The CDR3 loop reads CASSEAGTDTQYF. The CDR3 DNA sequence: TGCGCCAGCAGTGAAGCCGGCACAGATACGCAGTATTTT.

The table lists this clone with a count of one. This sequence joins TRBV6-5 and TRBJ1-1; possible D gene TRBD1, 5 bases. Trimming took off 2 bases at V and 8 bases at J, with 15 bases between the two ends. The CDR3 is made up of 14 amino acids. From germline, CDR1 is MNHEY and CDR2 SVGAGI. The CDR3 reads CASSYKWGGTEAFF. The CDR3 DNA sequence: TGTGCCAGCAGTTACAAATGGGGGGGGACCGAAGCTTTCTTT.

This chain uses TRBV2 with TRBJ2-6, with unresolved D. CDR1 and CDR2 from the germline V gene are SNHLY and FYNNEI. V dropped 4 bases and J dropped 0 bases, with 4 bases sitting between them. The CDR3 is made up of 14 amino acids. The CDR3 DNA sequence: TGTGCCAGCAGTGGACTCTCTGGGGCCAACGTCCTGACTTTC. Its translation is CASSGLSGANVLTF.

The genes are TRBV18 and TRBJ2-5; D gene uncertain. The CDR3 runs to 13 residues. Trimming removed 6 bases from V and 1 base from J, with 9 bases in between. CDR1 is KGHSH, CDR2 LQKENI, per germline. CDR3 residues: CASSSVRQETQYF. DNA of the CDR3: TGTGCCAGCTCGAGCGTACGCCAAGAGACCCAGTACTTC. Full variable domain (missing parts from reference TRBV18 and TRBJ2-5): NAGVMQNPRHLVRRRGQEARLRCSPMKGHSHVYWYRQLPEEGLKFMVYLQKENIIDESGMPKERFSAEFPKEGPSILRIQQVVRGDSAAYFCASSSVRQETQYFGPGTRLLVL.

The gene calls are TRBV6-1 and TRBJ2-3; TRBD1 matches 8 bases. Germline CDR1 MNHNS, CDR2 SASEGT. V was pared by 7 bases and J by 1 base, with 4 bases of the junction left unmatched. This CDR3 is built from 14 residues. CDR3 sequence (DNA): TGTGCCAGCAATCCGACAGGGGGCACAGATACGCAGTATTTT. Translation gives CASNPTGGTDTQYF.

CDR3 coding DNA: TGTGCCAGCAGTTCGGGACACTCCTACGAGCAGTACTTC. Protein: CASSSGHSYEQYF. This chain connects TRBV27 to TRBJ2-7; tentatively, D is TRBD1 (6 bases). Trimming stripped 4 bases from V and 0 bases from J, with 7 bases between. Germline CDR1 and CDR2: MNHEY and SMNVEV (reference sequence). This CDR3 is 13 amino acids long.

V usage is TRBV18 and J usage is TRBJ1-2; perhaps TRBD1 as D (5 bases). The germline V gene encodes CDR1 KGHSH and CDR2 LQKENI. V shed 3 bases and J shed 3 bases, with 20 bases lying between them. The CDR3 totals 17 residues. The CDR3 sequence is CASSPGDLLSGDYGYTF. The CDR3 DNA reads TGTGCCAGCTCACCCGGGGACCTCCTTTCGGGGGACTATGGCTACACCTTC.

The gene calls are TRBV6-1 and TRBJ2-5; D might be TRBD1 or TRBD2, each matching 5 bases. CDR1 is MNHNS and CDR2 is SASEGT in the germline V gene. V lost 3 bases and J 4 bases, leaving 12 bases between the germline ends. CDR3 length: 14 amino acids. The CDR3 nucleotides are TGTGCCAGCAGTGATCGGGCAGGGAGAGAGACCCAGTACTTC. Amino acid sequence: CASSDRAGRETQYF.

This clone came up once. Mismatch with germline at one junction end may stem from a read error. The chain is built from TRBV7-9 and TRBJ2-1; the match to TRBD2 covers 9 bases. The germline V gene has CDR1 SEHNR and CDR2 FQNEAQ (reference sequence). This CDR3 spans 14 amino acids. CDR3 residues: CASSTETSGAERFF. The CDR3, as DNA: TGTGCCAGCAGCACAGAGACTAGCGGCGCCGAGCGGTTCTTC.

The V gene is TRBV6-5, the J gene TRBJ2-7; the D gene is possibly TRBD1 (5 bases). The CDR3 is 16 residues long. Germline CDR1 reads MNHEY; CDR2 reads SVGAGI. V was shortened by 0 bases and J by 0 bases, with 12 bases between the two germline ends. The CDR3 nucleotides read TGTGCCAGCAGTTACTCGGGGCCTCCGCTCTCCTACGAGCAGTACTTC. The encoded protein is CASSYSGPPLSYEQYF.

CDR3 residues: CASSPGISTWEKLFF. The CDR3 DNA reads TGCGCCAGCAGCCCGGGGATTTCTACGTGGGAAAAACTGTTTTTT. The V and J genes are TRBV5-1 and TRBJ1-4, with D uncertain. In germline, CDR1 is SGHRS, CDR2 YFSETQ. V lost 4 bases to trimming and J lost 8 bases, with 18 bases between them. The CDR3 has 15 amino acids.

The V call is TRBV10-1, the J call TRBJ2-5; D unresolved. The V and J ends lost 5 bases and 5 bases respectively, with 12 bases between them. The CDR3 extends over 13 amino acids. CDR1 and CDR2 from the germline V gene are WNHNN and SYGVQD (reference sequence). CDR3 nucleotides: TGCGCCAGCAGTACTACTGGGTGGGAGACCCAGTACTTC. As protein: CASSTTGWETQYF.

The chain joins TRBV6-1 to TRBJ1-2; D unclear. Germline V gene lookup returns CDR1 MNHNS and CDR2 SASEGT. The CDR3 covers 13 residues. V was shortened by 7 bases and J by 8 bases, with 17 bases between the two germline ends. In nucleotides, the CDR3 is TGTGCCAGCACCAATCGCCGGGTTTGGGGCTACACCTTC. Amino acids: CASTNRRVWGYTF.

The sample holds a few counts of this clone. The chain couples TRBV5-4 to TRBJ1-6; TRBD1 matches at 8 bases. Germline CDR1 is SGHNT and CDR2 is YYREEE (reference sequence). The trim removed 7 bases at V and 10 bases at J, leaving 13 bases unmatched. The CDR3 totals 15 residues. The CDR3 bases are TGTGCCAGCGGCCGAAAAGACAGGGGAAACTCACCCCTCCACTTT. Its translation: CASGRKDRGNSPLHF.

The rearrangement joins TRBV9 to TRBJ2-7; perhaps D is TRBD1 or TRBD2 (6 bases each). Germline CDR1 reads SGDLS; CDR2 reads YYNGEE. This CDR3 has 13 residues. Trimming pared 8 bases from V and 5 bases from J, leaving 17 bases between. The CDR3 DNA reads TGTGCCAGTCGGGGGCAGGGAACAAACGAGCAGTACTTC. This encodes CASRGQGTNEQYF. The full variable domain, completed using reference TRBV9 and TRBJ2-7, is DSGVTQTPKHLITATGQRVTLRCSPRSGDLSVYWYQQSLDQGLQFLIQYYNGEERAKGNILERFSAQQFPDLHSELNLSSLELGDSALYFCASRGQGTNEQYFGPGTRLTVT.

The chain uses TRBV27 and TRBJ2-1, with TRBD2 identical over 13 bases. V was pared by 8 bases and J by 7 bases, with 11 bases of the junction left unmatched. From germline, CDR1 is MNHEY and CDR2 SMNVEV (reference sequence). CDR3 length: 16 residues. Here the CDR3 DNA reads TGTGCCAGCCTCCCCGCAATGACTAGCGGGGGGAATGAGCAGTTCTTC. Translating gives CASLPAMTSGGNEQFF.

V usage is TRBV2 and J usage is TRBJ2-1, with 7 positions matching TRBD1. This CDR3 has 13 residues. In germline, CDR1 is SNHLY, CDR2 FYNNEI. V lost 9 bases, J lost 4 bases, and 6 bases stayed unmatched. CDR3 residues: CASIQGQYNEQFF. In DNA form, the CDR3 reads TGTGCCAGTATCCAGGGACAGTACAATGAGCAGTTCTTC. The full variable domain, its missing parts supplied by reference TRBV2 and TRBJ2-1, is EPEVTQTPSHQVTQMGQEVILRCVPISNHLYFYWYRQILGQKVEFLVSFYNNEISEKSEIFDDQFSVERPDGSNFTLKIRSTKLEDSAMYFCASIQGQYNEQFFGPGTRLTVL.

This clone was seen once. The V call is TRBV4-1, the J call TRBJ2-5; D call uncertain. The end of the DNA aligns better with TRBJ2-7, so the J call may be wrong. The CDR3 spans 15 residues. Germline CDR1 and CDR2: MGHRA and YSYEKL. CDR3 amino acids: CASSQGAEKTYEQYF. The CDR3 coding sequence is TGCGCCAGCAGCCAAGGGGCGGAAAAAACCTACGAGCAGTACTTC.

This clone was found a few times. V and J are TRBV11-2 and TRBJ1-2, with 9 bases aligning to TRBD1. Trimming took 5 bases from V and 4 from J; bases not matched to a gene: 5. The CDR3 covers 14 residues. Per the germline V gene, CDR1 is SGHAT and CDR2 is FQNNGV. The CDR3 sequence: CASSIPGQGYGYTF. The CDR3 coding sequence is TGTGCCAGCAGCATACCGGGACAGGGCTATGGCTACACCTTC.

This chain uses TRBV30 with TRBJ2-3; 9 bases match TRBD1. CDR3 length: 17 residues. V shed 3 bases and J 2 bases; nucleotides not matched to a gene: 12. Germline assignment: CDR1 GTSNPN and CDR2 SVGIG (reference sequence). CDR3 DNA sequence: TGTGCCTGGAGGGGGGCCCGGGACAGGGATTACACAGATACGCAGTATTTT. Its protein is CAWRGARDRDYTDTQYF.